What follows describes a single T cell receptor beta chain. This clonotype was seen a handful of times. Its antigen specificity is not known. Base qualities are not at hand, and no much larger clone is one base apart. These data originate in a study of T cells in Graves' hyperthyroidism and ophthalmopathy (dated by TCRdb to between 2018 and 2021). About the study as a whole: Peripheral blood samples were taken at the time of initial diagnosis, prior to any treatment. TCR V-J signatures able to tell the groups apart were searched for in a discovery cohort of 90 to 100 patients, of whom around 43 had Graves' ophthalmopathy and 57 had stable Graves' hyperthyroidism. Prospective prediction of ophthalmopathy was tested in an independent validation cohort of some 20 hyperthyroidism patients and 17 patients who later progressed to ophthalmopathy. The 100 discovery patients were randomly split 7:3 into training and test sets. In addition, the study compared T-cell repertoires in thyroid tissue and in blood from about 6 Graves' hyperthyroidism patients. Once sampling was done, hyperthyroidism patients were given methimazole at a starting dose of 30 mg daily, whereas ophthalmopathy patients were given high-dose intravenous methylprednisolone. The paper reports TCR Vbeta CDR3 sequencing of more than 120 peripheral blood samples: around 45 ophthalmopathy, about 75 hyperthyroidism and approximately 17 progressor patients. The study at large found these results: In validation, the model predicted progression to ophthalmopathy a median of 6.5 months before onset, with approximately 68% sensitivity and roughly 77% specificity. No statistical method was used to fix the sample size in advance, and group allocation was not hidden from the investigators. A model built on a 13 V-J signature distinguished ophthalmopathy from stable hyperthyroidism, reaching roughly 88% sensitivity and about 81% specificity in cross-validation and 80%/75% in testing. Blood samples also contained most of the expanded thyroid clonotypes (frequency above 0.001), which suggests that blood repertoires may reflect thyroid immune responses.

The TCR beta CDR3 regions were amplified from RNA transcripts. A first-round RT-PCR of the TCR CDR3 used the HTBI primer set with the Qiagen OneStep RT-PCR kit. Libraries were constructed in a second round of multiplex PCR, after which size selection and purification were carried out. Sequencing of the libraries was done on an Illumina HiSeq2000 using paired-end 100 bp reads. In the authors' own workflow: SOAPnuke was used to process the raw data, removing reads that contained adapters or uncalled bases, had a mean Phred below 15, or lacked an exact match to the constant primer or identifier. High-quality paired reads were merged using COPE v1.2.5, and each unique nucleotide sequence was defined as a clonotype. Clonotypes were aligned to IMGT TRBV, TRBD and TRBJ reference segments using MiTCR v1.1. Only V-J combinations with frequency above 0.0001, covering about 99% of repertoires, were analysed. The TCS score was defined as the ratio of F50 (clonal expansion) to E x V (chaos), calculated using BLOSUM62-based TCRdist between CDR3 peptides within each V-J. Welch's t-statistics and random forest reduced just over 500 V-J features to 10 to 15, which were used in a naive Bayes classifier (R e1071). The raw public data were reprocessed by TCRdb itself: fastp quality trimming at Q25, MiXCR clonotype calling, in-frame beta chains only. Each entry is one CDR3 protein sequence, shown with its most common DNA and genes. For this entry, the V and J calls and clone size follow TCRdb and not the study's own pipeline. The sample table contains 300,000 to 450,000 distinct CDR3 sequences; only one count was recorded for approximately 25% of them. The ten largest clones take up 73% of the sample.

Stable Graves' hyperthyroidism was defined as the absence of progression to ophthalmopathy over 18 months of follow-up. Hyperthyroidism patients were newly diagnosed, with disease duration under 2 months, and aged 18 to 65 years. Exclusion was applied to patients with uncontrolled infections, other autoimmune diseases, pregnancy or lactation. Diagnoses relied on clinical symptoms, serum thyroxine and TRAb, thyroid ultrasound and orbital computed tomography. PBMCs were separated from under 11 ml of fresh peripheral blood using Ficoll-Paque density gradient centrifugation. Total RNA was extracted using Trizol reagent, and RNA quality was assessed on an Agilent 2100 Bioanalyzer. A distance of 14 bases separates the germline ends of V and J, which lose 5 bases and 7 bases respectively. There are 14 amino acids in the CDR3, from cysteine to phenylalanine inclusive. The read is trimmed to its CDR3 DNA, 42 bases read in frame from base 1. CDR1 and CDR2 (KGHDR, SFDVKD) derive from the germline V gene.

Sequencing was done on a sample of blood. This sequence originates from a man in his forties or fifties with Graves' hyperthyroidism. The chain uses TRBV24-1 and TRBJ1-5, with TRBD1 tentatively as D gene (6 bases match). The CDR3 protein sequence reads: CATSGGQTGQPQHF. DNA sequence: TGTGCCACCAGTGGTGGACAGACGGGGCAGCCCCAGCATTTT.